This entry features one T cell receptor (beta chain) sequence. Its antigen remains undetermined. Base qualities are not provided; no much larger clone lies one nucleotide away. The data stem from a study of blood T cell repertoires in COVID-19 (TCRdb year 2020). Turning to the overall study: Collaborator samples came from the United States, Italy and Spain and covered acute and convalescent phases of COVID-19. Nearly every sample came with metadata listing a de-identified subject ID, COVID-19 status, age in years and sex. The samples were drawn from two sources: the first 160 participants of the ongoing ImmuneRACE study, and 1,200 or so subjects contributed by 6 global collaborators. The repertoires were made available in a free public database intended to serve as a resource for research on the immune response to SARS-CoV-2. The material from the prospective study consisted of cDNA or gDNA derived from T cells, B-cell-depleted T cells, or PBMCs. The dataset comprised deeply sampled blood TCRbeta repertoires from subjects exposed to, actively infected with, or recovered from COVID-19. Where available, HLA class I and class II types were taken from metadata supplied by the sample provider and were not determined by assay-based typing.

What the research found in general, with its limitations: The amount of clinical and demographic metadata varied by source and participant and was provided uncurated.

The immunoSEQ Assay, a bias-controlled multiplex PCR, was used to amplify TCRbeta CDR3 regions from genomic DNA. Per the original workflow: Within the assay, amplification of reference gene primers was used to estimate how many nucleated cells each sample contained. To quantify the absolute abundance of each unique TCRbeta CDR3 rearrangement, sequence reads were collapsed and filtered. Productive Simpson clonality was computed per sample as the square root of Simpson's diversity index over productive rearrangements. Sourced from immuneACCESS, this table was stored by TCRdb with only in-frame sequences that have V and J called. A share of the clones is absent; for the studies checked, an unresolved V gene accounts for under half, and the remainder has no known explanation. The V and J calls and the clone size are those of that table, but D and trimming were determined from the DNA. This sample lists over 130,000 clones; approximately 89% were detected once. 25% to 30% of the sample rests with the top ten.

From its cysteine to its phenylalanine, the CDR3 spans 16 amino acids. The CDR3 DNA has 48 bases and is translated from base 1. Cut back by 4 bases and 0 bases, the V and J ends lie 14 bases apart. Based on the germline V gene, the CDR1 and CDR2 sequences are SGHVS and FNYEAQ. Each collaborating institution followed its own protocols to collect whole blood in K2EDTA tubes. Collaborator samples were shipped for TCRbeta analysis as frozen whole blood, isolated PBMCs, or DNA extracted from either sample type. The source material was peripheral blood. The receptor chain draws on TRBV7-6 and TRBJ2-3, and perhaps TRBD1 as D gene, on 6 matching bases. The TCR was taken from a human donor in a cohort sampled during active COVID-19. In nucleotides, the sequence is TGTGCCAGCAGCTCACGACAGGCCTCTAGCACAGATACGCAGTATTTT. Its coded protein is CASSSRQASSTDTQYF.